This T cell receptor (beta chain) originates from a study of OX40 agonist ivuxolimab in advanced cancers. As for the study in general: Given to patients was ivuxolimab, an agonistic anti-OX40 (CD134) antibody.

Assay: immunoSEQ multiplex PCR; the TCRdb copy retains only in-frame clones and omits some. The table includes about 48,000 clones, around 84% detected once. Autoimmune disease history or systemic immunosuppression barred patients. Study outcomes and limitations: Expansion of clones was among the lowest in partial responders at 0.1-3.0 mg/kg. Expanded clones were, on average, more numerous in CD8+ T cells than in CD4+.

The CDR3 extends over 17 amino acids. Trimming cost V 2 bases and J 0 bases, with 13 bases left between them. CDR1 and CDR2 (germline): LNHDA, SQIVND (reference sequence). About this clone itself: The antigen remains unidentified.

The receptor was isolated from an adult with an advanced solid tumor such as melanoma, head and neck, liver or kidney cancer. The V and J genes are TRBV19 and TRBJ1-4; possibly TRBD1 for D (5 bases). The sequenced sample was CD4+ or CD8+ T cells sorted from blood, obtained in a trial of the OX40 agonist ivuxolimab. The CDR3 here is CASSIIGARATNEKLFF. CDR3 DNA sequence: TGTGCCAGTAGTATAATAGGGGCACGTGCAACTAATGAAAAACTGTTTTTT.